These 25 T cell receptor beta chains share one sample of origin, sequenced in a study of Graves' ophthalmopathy and Graves' hyperthyroidism. Amplification of the TCR beta CDR3 regions used RNA transcripts (as template). RT-PCR was first run with HTBI primers, then multiplex PCR in a second round. TCRdb re-analysed the multiplex PCR reads in MiXCR, keeping a single row per CDR3 protein. This sample carries some 200,000 distinct CDR3 sequences, 25% to 35% of them seen once, and the ten largest clones take about 8.2%. The sample taken for sequencing was peripheral blood. The receptors derive from a man aged 45 to 65 with Graves' ophthalmopathy.

The rearrangement uses TRBV6-5 and TRBJ2-7; tentative D call: TRBD1 (7 bases). The CDR3 spans 14 residues. Germline V CDR1 and CDR2: MNHEY, SVGAGI. V was trimmed by 4 bases and J by 4 bases, leaving 14 bases between them. CDR3 DNA sequence: TGTGCCAGCAGTTCGGTCAGGGGGGCGTACGAGCAGTACTTC. Protein: CASSSVRGAYEQYF.

This clonotype was recorded many times. The chain uses TRBV7-2 and TRBJ2-7, with D possibly TRBD1 on 5 matching bases. The CDR3 runs 14 residues. Germline lookup yields CDR1 SGHTA and CDR2 FQGNSA. The V end was cut by 5 bases, the J end by 2 bases, with 13 bases between. Here the CDR3 reads CASSPVQGPYEQYF. In DNA, the CDR3 is TGTGCCAGCAGCCCCGTCCAGGGCCCCTACGAGCAGTACTTC.

This clonotype was recorded at least ten times. The gene calls are TRBV29-1 and TRBJ2-5; D is possibly TRBD1 (5 bases). V gave up 8 bases and J gave up 1 base, with 23 bases separating them. Per the germline V gene, CDR1 is SQVTM and CDR2 is ANQGSEA. This CDR3 region has 16 residues. The CDR3 sequence is CSSLTRTKYGQETQYF. DNA of the CDR3: TGCAGCTCTCTTACGCGGACAAAATATGGCCAAGAGACCCAGTACTTC.

This clonotype was detected ten times or more. As DNA, the CDR3 is TGTGCCAGTAGTATAAACCCGGCGGGTCAGCCCCAGCATTTT. Its translation: CASSINPAGQPQHF. The chain combines TRBV19 with TRBJ1-5, with no clear D. Trimming shortened V by 2 bases and J by 6 bases, and 11 bases separated the two germline ends. Germline assignment: CDR1 LNHDA and CDR2 SQIVND (reference sequence). The CDR3 is 14 residues long.

This clonotype has a count of ten or more. V is TRBV29-1 and J is TRBJ2-7; D perhaps matches TRBD1 (6 bases). Deletions cut 3 bases from V and 7 bases from J, with 13 bases between. Germline loops: CDR1 SQVTM, CDR2 ANQGSEA. The CDR3 spans 12 residues. The CDR3 bases are TGCAGCGTTGAGGCAGGGGCGGGTGAGCAGTACTTC. Amino acid sequence: CSVEAGAGEQYF.

At least ten counts were recorded for this clonotype. V usage is TRBV7-2 and J usage is TRBJ1-1; D may be TRBD1 (5 bases). The germline V gene has CDR1 SGHTA and CDR2 FQGNSA. The ends were cut back, 4 bases at V and 3 bases at J, with 12 bases in the middle. The CDR3 contains 14 residues. As DNA, the CDR3 is TGTGCCAGCAGCTACAGGAGTCTCGACACTGAAGCTTTCTTT. Translation: CASSYRSLDTEAFF.

This clonotype was seen only once. J is TRBJ1-6 and V is TRBV12-3 or TRBV12-4; D is unclear. The V gene lost 6 bases and the J gene lost 6 bases, with 9 bases spanning the gap. The CDR3 runs to 13 residues. CDR3 amino acids: CASSLEANSPLHF. As DNA, the CDR3 is TGTGCCAGCAGCCTTGAAGCTAATTCACCCCTCCACTTT.

Ten or more counts support this clonotype. This rearrangement joins TRBV10-3 to TRBJ2-7, with D possibly TRBD1 on 5 matching bases. CDR1 is ENHRY and CDR2 is SYGVKD in the germline V gene. The V end was cut by 10 bases, the J end by 2 bases, with 15 bases between. The CDR3 has 13 residues. CDR3 amino acids: CATIGQGTYEQYF. CDR3 nucleotides: TGTGCCACTATCGGGCAGGGCACCTACGAGCAGTACTTC.

This clonotype has ten or more counts. The chain joins TRBV5-1 to TRBJ2-5, with a possible D match to TRBD2 (6 bases). Germline CDR1 and CDR2: SGHRS and YFSETQ. The CDR3 has 14 amino acids. V lost 0 bases to trimming and J lost 4 bases, with 10 bases between them. The CDR3 here is CASSLVGGRETQYF. As DNA, the CDR3 is TGCGCCAGCAGCTTGGTGGGAGGTCGAGAGACCCAGTACTTC. Drawing the rest from reference TRBV5-1 and TRBJ2-5, the complete variable domain is KAGVTQTPRYLIKTRGQQVTLSCSPISGHRSVSWYQQTPGQGLQFLFEYFSETQRNKGNFPGRFSGRQFSNSRSEMNVSTLELGDSALYLCASSLVGGRETQYFGPGTRLLVL.

This clonotype was detected many times. V is TRBV7-2 and J is TRBJ2-2; D possibly corresponds to TRBD2 (6 bases). The CDR3 totals 18 residues. Germline CDR1 SGHTA, CDR2 FQGNSA. V was pared by 2 bases and J by 3 bases, with 19 bases between. For the CDR3, the DNA is TGTGCCAGCAGCTTATTCGTGGGAAGACTAGGTTACACCGGGGAGCTGTTTTTT. Protein: CASSLFVGRLGYTGELFF. The entire variable domain, with the rest obtained from reference TRBV7-2 and TRBJ2-2, is as follows: GAGVSQSPSNKVTEKGKDVELRCDPISGHTALYWYRQSLGQGLEFLIYFQGNSAPDKSGLPSDRFSAERTGGSVSTLTIQRTQQEDSAVYLCASSLFVGRLGYTGELFFGEGSRLTVL.

This clonotype came up many times. The CDR3 is CASSLETGNTGELFF. The CDR3 coding sequence is TGCGCCAGCAGCTTGGAGACAGGGAACACCGGGGAGCTGTTTTTT. This chain links TRBV5-1 with TRBJ2-2, with a weak D call TRBD1 (6 bases). CDR1 and CDR2 from the germline V gene are SGHRS and YFSETQ. V was shortened by 0 bases and J by 1 base, with 7 bases between the two germline ends. The CDR3 totals 15 residues. The complete variable domain, with remaining parts taken from reference TRBV5-1 and TRBJ2-2, reads KAGVTQTPRYLIKTRGQQVTLSCSPISGHRSVSWYQQTPGQGLQFLFEYFSETQRNKGNFPGRFSGRQFSNSRSEMNVSTLELGDSALYLCASSLETGNTGELFFGEGSRLTVL.

This clonotype was found many times. The CDR3 region is CASSQGKGTGELFF. The DNA for the CDR3 is TGCGCCAGCAGCCAAGGAAAAGGCACCGGGGAGCTGTTTTTT. The chain joins TRBV4-1 to TRBJ2-2; D call uncertain. CDR1 is MGHRA, CDR2 YSYEKL, per germline. The CDR3 runs 14 residues. The ends were cut back, 1 base at V and 4 bases at J, with 7 bases in the middle.

There are many counts of this clonotype. The J gene is TRBJ2-5, the V gene TRBV9; D unresolved. This CDR3 spans 14 amino acids. V was shortened by 0 bases and J by 1 base, with 7 bases between the two germline ends. Germline CDR1 and CDR2: SGDLS and YYNGEE. CDR3 amino acids: CASSVALRQETQYF. The CDR3 nucleotides read TGTGCCAGCAGCGTAGCCCTCCGCCAAGAGACCCAGTACTTC.

The chain has TRBV7-2 and TRBJ1-6; no clear D. Germline V lookup: CDR1 SGHTA, CDR2 FQGNSA. The CDR3 sequence is 12 residues long. Trimming took off 5 bases at V and 7 bases at J, with 6 bases between the two ends. The CDR3 sequence is CASSPDNSPLHF. CDR3 sequence (DNA): TGTGCCAGCAGCCCTGACAATTCACCCCTCCACTTT. Filled out from reference TRBV7-2 and TRBJ1-6, the complete variable domain reads GAGVSQSPSNKVTEKGKDVELRCDPISGHTALYWYRQSLGQGLEFLIYFQGNSAPDKSGLPSDRFSAERTGGSVSTLTIQRTQQEDSAVYLCASSPDNSPLHFGNGTRLTVT.

The sample holds many counts of this clonotype. This chain connects TRBV19 to TRBJ2-3, with D unclear. V was pared by 3 bases and J by 4 bases, with 11 bases between. Per the germline V gene, CDR1 is LNHDA and CDR2 is SQIVND (reference sequence). The CDR3 covers 14 residues. CDR3 DNA sequence: TGTGCCAGTAGTATGGTGGTAGCAGCAGATACGCAGTATTTT. This translates into CASSMVVAADTQYF.

This clonotype was seen many times. This chain connects TRBV19 to TRBJ2-7; possibly TRBD1 for D (6 bases). The length of the CDR3 is 12 residues. The V and J ends lost 4 bases and 6 bases respectively, with 10 bases between them. In germline, CDR1 is LNHDA, CDR2 SQIVND (reference sequence). The DNA for the CDR3 is TGTGCCAGTAGTAACCGAGGGGGCGAGCAGTACTTC. This gives the protein CASSNRGGEQYF.

This sequence joins TRBV7-2 and TRBJ2-7; D gene unclear. The CDR3 spans 13 residues. V lost 5 bases, J lost 7 bases, and 15 bases lay in between. CDR1 and CDR2 (germline): SGHTA, FQGNSA. The CDR3 spells CASSPRFTQEQYF. In DNA, the CDR3 is TGTGCCAGCAGCCCTCGGTTCACACAGGAGCAGTACTTC.

This clonotype has only a few counts. The chain carries TRBV6-5 and TRBJ1-1; D might be TRBD1 (5 bases). This CDR3 spans 14 amino acids. Germline V gives CDR1 MNHEY, CDR2 SVGAGI. Trimming shortened V by 2 bases and J by 2 bases, and 9 bases separated the two germline ends. CDR3 DNA: TGTGCCAGCAGTTACAGGGGCACCAACACTGAAGCTTTCTTT. This codes for CASSYRGTNTEAFF.

The chain combines TRBV6-1 with TRBJ2-4; 11 bases agree with TRBD2. CDR1 and CDR2 (germline): MNHNS, SASEGT. Trimming took 5 bases from V and 6 from J; bases not matched to a gene: 6. This CDR3 is 15 amino acids long. This chain's CDR3 is CASSKKLAGANIQYF. The DNA of the CDR3 is TGTGCCAGCAGTAAAAAACTAGCGGGAGCAAACATTCAGTACTTC.

This sequence joins TRBV2 and TRBJ2-6; 11 bases align to TRBD2. The germline gives CDR1 SNHLY, CDR2 FYNNEI. V lost 4 bases, J lost 2 bases, and 7 bases stayed unmatched. The CDR3 extends over 18 amino acids. The chain's CDR3 is CASSGTSGSVAGANVLTF. CDR3 nucleotide sequence: TGTGCCAGCAGTGGCACTAGCGGGAGTGTCGCTGGGGCCAACGTCCTGACTTTC.

This clonotype was observed at least ten times. V and J are TRBV29-1 and TRBJ1-2, with D maybe TRBD1 (5 bases). The CDR3 is made up of 12 amino acids. CDR1 is SQVTM and CDR2 is ANQGSEA in the germline V gene. V was cut by 3 bases and J by 4 bases, with 9 bases left in between. In DNA form, the CDR3 reads TGCAGCGTTGACCAGGGTGGCTATGGCTACACCTTC. It is translated as CSVDQGGYGYTF. Looking up the rest from reference TRBV29-1 and TRBJ1-2 gives the full variable domain: SAVISQKPSRDICQRGTSLTIQCQVDSQVTMMFWYRQQPGQSLTLIATANQGSEATYESGFVIDKFPISRPNLTFSTLTVSNMSPEDSSIYLCSVDQGGYGYTFGSGTRLTVV.

The chain is built from TRBV5-5 and TRBJ1-2; D not resolved. The CDR3 spans 14 residues. Germline values: CDR1 SGHKS, CDR2 YYEKEE (reference sequence). Trimming took off 4 bases at V and 4 bases at J, with 14 bases between the two ends. In DNA form, the CDR3 reads TGTGCCAGCAGCCCAAACACCCAGGCCTATGGCTACACCTTC. It codes for CASSPNTQAYGYTF.

This clonotype was seen repeatedly, ten times or more. This chain connects TRBV11-2 to TRBJ2-7, with TRBD1 identical over 8 bases. Germline V lookup: CDR1 SGHAT, CDR2 FQNNGV. V trimming: 6 bases; J trimming: 4 bases; junction bases outside the gene matches: 5. The CDR3 runs to 13 residues. The CDR3 here is CASSSDRGYEQYF. Written as DNA, the CDR3 is TGTGCCAGCAGTTCCGACAGGGGTTACGAGCAGTACTTC.

This chain links TRBV5-1 with TRBJ2-7; 11 bases fit TRBD2. The CDR3 extends over 14 amino acids. V dropped 1 base and J dropped 7; count of bases not matched to a gene: 4. From germline, CDR1 is SGHRS and CDR2 YFSETQ. The CDR3 sequence is CASSLTSGSIEQYF. Here the CDR3 DNA reads TGCGCCAGCAGCTTGACTAGCGGGAGCATTGAGCAGTACTTC.

J is TRBJ1-1 and V is TRBV6-1; D remains ambiguous. This CDR3 has 15 amino acids. Germline assignment: CDR1 MNHNS and CDR2 SASEGT. The V end was cut by 2 bases, the J end by 8 bases, with 18 bases between. CDR3 sequence: CASSEPSGLKPEAFF. The CDR3, as DNA: TGTGCCAGCAGTGAACCGAGCGGACTAAAGCCCGAAGCTTTCTTT.